This TCR beta chain was sequenced during a study of beta chain features in type 1 diabetes. This clone was observed a handful of times. Its antigen is not identified. Per donor, one heparinised blood draw averaged approximately 120 mL. Markers CD45RO/CCR7/CD25/CD127/CD95/CD27 served to sort CD4+ naive, central memory, regulatory and stem cell-like memory cells. Study observations and caveats: Possibly, sequencing cDNA over-represented cells that had high TCR expression levels. The naive, central memory and Treg TCRB repertoires looked more alike in patients than they did in healthy donors. Across all four CD4+ subsets, people with type 1 diabetes showed modestly shorter TCRB CDR3s.

V lost 5 bases to trimming and J lost 3 bases, with 17 bases between them. Looked up from germline, CDR1 is SGHTA and CDR2 is FQGNSA. CDR3 size: 15 residues. Investigators reverse transcribed all isolated RNA, so they sequenced expressed TCRB transcripts. Clones were read by immunoSEQ multiplex PCR, and TCRdb kept only the in-frame ones, dropping some. The sample records under 850,000 clones, about an eighth being singletons. Sequencing input: naive CD4+ T cells from blood. The V call is TRBV7-2, the J call TRBJ2-7; maybe TRBD1 (6 bases). This clonotype was obtained from a man younger than 35 with type 1 diabetes. CDR3 nucleotide sequence: TGTGCCAGCAGCCCCCCGGGACACACATACTACGAGCAGTACTTC. Protein: CASSPPGHTYYEQYF.